The clone carrying this T cell receptor (beta chain) was observed at least ten times. What it binds is unknown. The source of the sample is a study of T cells in Graves' hyperthyroidism and ophthalmopathy. Study-level background: Peripheral blood draws took place at initial diagnosis, ahead of any treatment. General study points: In blood, most of the thyroid clonotypes expanded above 0.001 were also present.

These patients, aged 18 to 65, had recently diagnosed hyperthyroidism lasting under 2 months. Source material for PBMCs was 9 to 10 ml fresh peripheral blood. Germline V lookup: CDR1 LNHDA, CDR2 SQIVND (reference sequence). The CDR3 is 14 amino acids. The germline V and J ends were trimmed by 5 bases and 9 bases, with 17 bases remaining between them. RNA transcripts provided the source from which TCR beta CDR3 regions were amplified. Using the HTBI primer set, a first-round RT-PCR was run on the TCR CDR3. Using its own MiXCR run on the multiplex PCR reads, TCRdb lists one record per CDR3 protein. The data contain approximately 380,000 distinct CDR3 sequences, 15% to 20% of them seen just once; the ten biggest clones take up about 3.5%.

This chain joins TRBV19 and TRBJ1-5, with a possible D match to TRBD1 (5 bases). The source of this sequence is a woman under 30 with Graves' hyperthyroidism. The sample taken for sequencing was blood. Here the CDR3 reads CASSSSGLVGPQHF. CDR3 nucleotides: TGTGCCAGTAGTTCCTCGGGACTGGTTGGGCCCCAGCATTTT.